A selection of T cell receptor beta chains follows, all from one sample in a study of response to subunit inactivated influenza vaccine. TCRdb used MiXCR to reprocess the RT-PCR reads, holding one entry per CDR3 protein. The data show about 190,000 distinct CDR3 sequences, approximately 15% seen once. This sample comprised CD8+ T cells sorted from PBMCs, obtained less than 6 days after vaccination. Source of these receptors: a man aged 50 or older who received an inactivated influenza vaccine. Both conserved end residues are part of each CDR3. A D gene is named only where the DNA matches it firmly. Clone size appears in some rows only: once, few, many, or a class for an expanded clone.

TRBV4-1,-,-,TRBJ1-1,TGCGCCAGCAGCCGCCCAAGGGGGGAGCTGAACACTGAAGCTTTCTTT,CASSRPRGELNTEAFF
TRBV28,TRBD2,few,TRBJ2-1,TGTGCCACCCGGGGGGGTTACAATGAGCAGTTCTTC,CATRGGYNEQFF
TRBV5-6,TRBD2,many,TRBJ2-1,TGTGCCAGCAGCCCCAACGGGGGGGCTGGTGAGCAGTTCTTC,CASSPNGGAGEQFF
TRBV12-3/TRBV12-4,-,few,TRBJ1-5,TGTGCCAGCAGTTTAGCGGACGACGAGTATAGCAATCAGCCCCAGCATTTT,CASSLADDEYSNQPQHF
TRBV6-2/TRBV6-3,-,few,TRBJ2-7,TGTGCCAGCAGTCCTAGCATGTCCTACGAGCAGTACTTC,CASSPSMSYEQYF
TRBV5-1,TRBD2,few,TRBJ2-3,TGCGCCAGCAGCTATAGCGGGAAAACCACAGATACGCAGTATTTT,CASSYSGKTTDTQYF
TRBV6-5,-,few,TRBJ2-1,TGTGCCAGCAGTTACCATGTCTTAGCGGCATTCTACAATGAGCAGTTCTTC,CASSYHVLAAFYNEQFF
TRBV7-6,TRBD1,-,TRBJ2-7,TGTGCCAGCAGCCACTCCGGGACAGGGTACGAGCAGTACTTC,CASSHSGTGYEQYF
TRBV19,-,-,TRBJ1-3,TGTGCCAGTAGTAGGAGGACAGCTGGAAACACCATATATTTT,CASSRRTAGNTIYF
TRBV29-1,-,few,TRBJ2-1,TGCAGCGTCATAAGGGCCCTCAATGAGCAGTTCTTC,CSVIRALNEQFF
TRBV9,-,-,TRBJ2-1,TGTGCCAGCAGCGTAGGTATTAGCGAGCGGAATGAGCAGTTCTTC,CASSVGISERNEQFF
TRBV28,-,-,TRBJ2-7,TGTGCCAGCAGCCGAACCGACACCTACGAGCAGTACTTC,CASSRTDTYEQYF
TRBV5-1,-,few,TRBJ1-1,TGCGCCAGCAGCGGGACCTTGAACACTGAAGCTTTCTTT,CASSGTLNTEAFF
TRBV6-2/TRBV6-3,TRBD2,-,TRBJ2-1,TGTGCCAGCAGTATTACTAGCGGGAGAGGCTACAATGAGCAGTTCTTC,CASSITSGRGYNEQFF
TRBV15,TRBD2,many,TRBJ2-3,TGTGCCACCAGCAGAGCCGGGAGCGGGGGGCCCACAGATACGCAGTATTTT,CATSRAGSGGPTDTQYF
TRBV6-2/TRBV6-3,TRBD2,few,TRBJ2-7,TGTGCCTCAAGCGGGGTCAGCTCCTACGAGCAGTACTTC,CASSGVSSYEQYF
TRBV12-3/TRBV12-4,TRBD1,many,TRBJ1-5,TGTGCCAGCAGTTTCGAGGGGGCGGATCAGCCCCAGCATTTT,CASSFEGADQPQHF
TRBV10-2,-,-,TRBJ2-1,TGCGCCAGCAGTGAGTCGAACAGCTACAATGAGCAGTTCTTC,CASSESNSYNEQFF
TRBV27,TRBD2,-,TRBJ2-1,TGTGCCAGCAGCCCAAGGCCCGTACTAGCGGGGGGGATGGATGAGCAGTTCTTC,CASSPRPVLAGGMDEQFF
TRBV5-1,-,-,TRBJ2-7,TGCGCCAGCAGCTTGGCCCCCGCCTACGAGCAGTACTTC,CASSLAPAYEQYF
TRBV27,-,few,TRBJ2-1,TGTGCCAGCAGTTTATTCGGGGGAGGAGTGAATGAGCAGTTCTTC,CASSLFGGGVNEQFF
TRBV29-1,-,-,TRBJ1-1,TGCAGCTGTGGGGGAAGGCACACTGAAGCTTTCTTT,CSCGGRHTEAFF
TRBV11-2,TRBD1,-,TRBJ2-7,TGTGCCAGCAGCTCCCGAAGGGGGACAGCTGCCTACGAGCAGTACTTC,CASSSRRGTAAYEQYF